The 27 T cell receptor beta chains given below trace back to one sample, sequenced in a study of somatic mutations in cytotoxic T cells in rheumatoid arthritis. Assay: immunoSEQ multiplex PCR; the TCRdb copy retains only in-frame clones and omits some. The sample shows 13,000 or so clones, roughly 87% of them seen only once. Specimen: CD8+ T cells sorted from blood. These TCRs come from an adult with rheumatoid arthritis.

This clone was seen a handful of times. The chain links TRBV7-9 to TRBJ1-1; 9 bases agree with TRBD1. CDR3 size: 15 residues. V shed 5 bases, J shed 4 bases, and the junction held 8 bases outside the gene matches. The germline CDR1 and CDR2 sequences are SEHNR and FQNEAQ (reference sequence). The CDR3, as DNA: TGTGCCAGCAGCCCCGCGGGACAGGGTGGCACTGAAGCTTTCTTT. This sequence encodes CASSPAGQGGTEAFF.

The chain joins TRBV7-2 to TRBJ1-1, with TRBD1 matching 7 bases. Germline trimming cut 2 bases from V and 7 bases from J; bases unmatched to any gene: 1. CDR3 length: 12 amino acids. The germline CDR1 and CDR2 sequences are SGHTA and FQGNSA. Here the CDR3 DNA reads TGTGCCAGCAGCTTACCAGGGGGTGAAGCTTTCTTT. Its protein is CASSLPGGEAFF.

The V and J genes are TRBV4-3 and TRBJ2-2; TRBD1 matches 12 bases. J gave up 6 bases and V 8 bases, and 4 bases lay outside the gene matches. This CDR3 region has 14 residues. The germline V gene encodes CDR1 LGHNA and CDR2 YSLEER. This CDR3 is CASGTGGLSGELFF. The CDR3 coding sequence is TGCGCCAGCGGGACAGGGGGCCTTTCCGGGGAGCTGTTTTTT.

The gene calls are TRBV6-5 and TRBJ2-7; 7 nucleotides agree with TRBD1. The ends lost 6 bases at V and 1 base at J; junction bases unmatched: 6. Germline V gene data show CDR1 as MNHEY and CDR2 as SVGAGI. The CDR3 consists of 14 residues. CDR3 nucleotides: TGTGCCAGCAGGAGCGGACAGGCTTCCTACGAGCAGTACTTC. Its protein product is CASRSGQASYEQYF.

On this clone itself: A read error may account for a junction end that differs from germline. This rearrangement joins TRBV4-1 to TRBJ1-2, with unresolved D. This CDR3 has 14 residues. Germline assignment: CDR1 MGHRA and CDR2 YSYEKL. This CDR3 is CASSQGAAMSRSHF. The CDR3 nucleotides read TGCGCCAGCAGCCAAGGGGCGGCTATGTCGCGTTCTCACTTC.

The V gene is TRBV7-6, the J gene TRBJ1-2; possible D gene TRBD1, 6 bases. CDR1 and CDR2 (germline): SGHVS, FNYEAQ. This CDR3 contains 14 residues. The V end lost 3 bases, the J end lost 5 bases, and 13 bases lay between the germline ends. The CDR3 is CASSLGTSGYGYTF. CDR3 DNA sequence: TGTGCCAGCAGCTTGGGGACATCGGGGTATGGCTACACCTTC.

V gene TRBV7-9 combines with J gene TRBJ2-7, with 8 positions matching TRBD2. Germline loops: CDR1 SEHNR, CDR2 FQNEAQ (reference sequence). The CDR3 loop spans 15 amino acids. V trimming: 5 bases; J trimming: 5 bases; junction bases outside the gene matches: 11. CDR3 sequence: CASSPQGLVYNEQYF. The DNA of the CDR3 is TGTGCCAGCAGCCCCCAGGGACTAGTTTATAACGAGCAGTACTTC.

This chain connects TRBV9 to TRBJ1-1, with 11 bases aligning to TRBD1. The CDR3 extends over 15 amino acids. V shed 4 bases, J shed 5 bases, and the junction held 7 bases outside the gene matches. Per germline, CDR1 SGDLS and CDR2 YYNGEE. The CDR3 DNA follows: TGTGCCAGCAGCCCTTGGACAGGGGGCGGGACTGAAGCTTTCTTT. Amino acid sequence: CASSPWTGGGTEAFF.

This clone was counted a few times. This sequence joins TRBV19 and TRBJ1-6; possible D gene TRBD1, 5 bases. This CDR3 contains 11 residues. The V end was cut by 10 bases, the J end by 7 bases, with 8 bases between. Germline CDR1 and CDR2: LNHDA and SQIVND (reference sequence). The CDR3 spells CATGKNSPLHF. The DNA of the CDR3 is TGTGCCACAGGGAAGAATTCACCCCTCCACTTT.

The CDR3: CATLRKCNEQFF. In DNA form, the CDR3 reads TGTGCCACCTTACGTAAGTGTAATGAGCAGTTCTTC. The chain couples TRBV11-3 to TRBJ2-1; D uncertain. CDR3 length equals 12 residues. Germline values: CDR1 SGHNT, CDR2 YENEEA. Trimming cost V 10 bases and J 7 bases, with 14 bases left between them.

The V call is TRBV18, the J call TRBJ2-7; a weak D match, TRBD1 (6 bases). This CDR3 comprises 14 residues. Germline CDR1 reads KGHSH; CDR2 reads LQKENI. V was shortened by 3 bases and J by 5 bases, with 14 bases between the two germline ends. The CDR3 nucleotides are TGTGCCAGCTCACCGCGACAGGTCTCGCACGAGCAGTACTTC. It codes for CASSPRQVSHEQYF.

The chain is built from TRBV27 and TRBJ1-2; a possible D gene is TRBD1 (5 bases). There are 15 residues in the CDR3. Germline V gene data show CDR1 as MNHEY and CDR2 as SMNVEV (reference sequence). Trimming pared 6 bases from V and 0 bases from J, leaving 14 bases between. The CDR3 DNA is TGTGCCAGCAGCATATATAGGGGAGCTAACTATGGCTACACCTTC. This gives the protein CASSIYRGANYGYTF.

A single count supports this clone. The J gene is TRBJ1-3, the V gene TRBV7-2; 9 bases line up with TRBD1. Unmatched junction bases numbered 4, after V lost 4 bases and J lost 0 bases. Germline assignment: CDR1 SGHTA and CDR2 FQGNSA. This CDR3 is 16 amino acids long. The CDR3 coding sequence is TGTGCCAGCAGCTGGGGACAGGGTCGCTCTGGAAACACCATATATTTT. Its translation is CASSWGQGRSGNTIYF.

This rearrangement joins TRBV28 to TRBJ2-7, with 7 positions matching TRBD1. Germline V gene data show CDR1 as MDHEN and CDR2 as SYDVKM. CDR3 length: 19 amino acids. J was trimmed by 1 base and V by 4 bases; bases with no gene match: 19. CDR3 in DNA: TGTGCCAGCAGTTCTTTGGGACAGAAATTTTTAACACGTTCCTACGAGCAGTACTTC. Its protein is CASSSLGQKFLTRSYEQYF.

The CDR3 sequence is CASSRPDRDGGYTF. The CDR3 bases are TGTGCCAGCAGCCGGCCGGACAGGGATGGTGGCTACACCTTC. This chain links TRBV16 with TRBJ1-2; 8 positions match TRBD1. Germline V gene data show CDR1 as KGHSY and CDR2 as FQNENV. The CDR3 length is 14 residues. The V segment lost 4 bases and the J segment 7 bases; nucleotides outside the gene matches: 8.

The V call is TRBV7-9, the J call TRBJ1-3; D is perhaps TRBD1 (6 bases). The CDR3 covers 14 residues. V was clipped by 6 bases and J by 2 bases, with 11 bases between them. The germline CDR1 and CDR2 sequences are SEHNR and FQNEAQ (reference sequence). CDR3 nucleotide sequence: TGTGCCAGCAGGGGGGGGACAACTGGAAACACCATATATTTT. This translates into CASRGGTTGNTIYF.

The chain recombines TRBV13 with TRBJ1-1, with D tentatively TRBD1 (5 bases). V was trimmed by 5 bases and J by 6 bases, leaving 16 bases between them. Germline V gene lookup returns CDR1 PRHDT and CDR2 FYEKMQ (reference sequence). The CDR3 spans 14 residues. The CDR3 DNA reads TGTGCCAGCAGCCAGGCGGGGGTTTTCGCTGAAGCTTTCTTT. Translation gives CASSQAGVFAEAFF. Supplemented by reference TRBV13 and TRBJ1-1, the full variable domain reads AAGVIQSPRHLIKEKRETATLKCYPIPRHDTVYWYQQGPGQDPQFLISFYEKMQSDKGSIPDRFSAQQFSDYHSELNMSSLELGDSALYFCASSQAGVFAEAFFGQGTRLTVV.

The V and J genes are TRBV29-1 and TRBJ2-2, with TRBD2 matching 7 bases. Germline CDR1 SQVTM, CDR2 ANQGSEA. The junction had 6 bases not matched to a gene; V was cut back by 7 bases and J by 4 bases. CDR3 length equals 13 residues. In nucleotides, the CDR3 is TGCAGCGCCCGGTCGGGGGGCACCGGGGAGCTGTTTTTT. Its translation: CSARSGGTGELFF.

The genes are TRBV7-3 and TRBJ2-1; D unresolved. V shed 1 base and J shed 7 bases, with 5 bases lying between them. There are 12 residues in the CDR3. Germline V lookup: CDR1 SGHTA, CDR2 FQGTGA. DNA for the CDR3: TGTGCCAGCAGCTTAAGGGGTAATGAGCAGTTCTTC. Protein product: CASSLRGNEQFF.

CDR3 nucleotide sequence: TGTGCCAGTAGTATAGGGGGACCCAGCTACGAGCAGTACTTC. Amino acid sequence: CASSIGGPSYEQYF. The V and J genes are TRBV19 and TRBJ2-7, with D possibly called TRBD1 or TRBD2 (5 bases each). Trimming removed 1 base at V and 3 bases at J, with 10 bases between. The CDR3 has 14 amino acids. Germline V gene lookup returns CDR1 LNHDA and CDR2 SQIVND (reference sequence). Full variable domain (outside the CDR3, taken from reference TRBV19 and TRBJ2-7): DGGITQSPKYLFRKEGQNVTLSCEQNLNHDAMYWYRQDPGQGLRLIYYSQIVNDFQKGDIAEGYSVSREKKESFPLTVTSAQKNPTAFYLCASSIGGPSYEQYFGPGTRLTVT.

V and J are TRBV7-6 and TRBJ1-1; 12 bases line up with TRBD1. The CDR3 has 14 residues. Trimming cost V 5 bases and J 11 bases; bases outside gene matches: 9. Germline lookup yields CDR1 SGHVS and CDR2 FNYEAQ. CDR3 coding DNA: TGTGCCAGCAGCCCGGGACAGGGGGCTGGGGGTGCTTTCTTT. Translated, it gives CASSPGQGAGGAFF. Full variable domain (missing parts from reference TRBV7-6 and TRBJ1-1): GAGVSQSPRYKVTKRGQDVALRCDPISGHVSLYWYRQALGQGPEFLTYFNYEAQQDKSGLPNDRFSAERPEGSISTLTIQRTEQRDSAMYRCASSPGQGAGGAFFGQGTRLTVV.

The chain links TRBV5-1 to TRBJ2-7; TRBD2 might be the D (7 bases). The V end lost 0 bases, the J end lost 5 bases, and 15 bases lay between the germline ends. The CDR3 is 15 amino acids. Germline V CDR1 and CDR2: SGHRS, YFSETQ. The DNA for the CDR3 is TGCGCCAGCAGCTTGGGCGGGGGCGAAAGTGACGAGCAGTACTTC. The encoded protein is CASSLGGGESDEQYF.

The chain uses TRBV27 and TRBJ1-3; the D gene is possibly TRBD1 (6 bases). CDR3 length: 14 residues. Trimming took off 3 bases at V and 4 bases at J, with 10 bases between the two ends. CDR1 is MNHEY and CDR2 is SMNVEV in the germline V gene (reference sequence). CDR3 DNA sequence: TGTGCCAGCAGTTTTTCAGGGACAGGAAACACCATATATTTT. It translates to CASSFSGTGNTIYF.

This CDR3 is CASRKGLAGGNEQFF. CDR3 DNA sequence: TGTGCCAGCAGGAAGGGACTAGCGGGGGGTAATGAGCAGTTCTTC. The gene calls are TRBV7-9 and TRBJ2-1, with 15 nucleotides matching TRBD2. V lost 6 bases and J lost 7; bases outside the gene matches: 4. The V gene's germline CDR1 is SEHNR and CDR2 FQNEAQ (reference sequence). CDR3 length equals 15 residues.

This rearrangement joins TRBV5-1 to TRBJ2-3; tentative D call: TRBD2 (7 bases). With 1 base removed from V and 1 base from J, the gap between germline ends came to 10 bases. CDR1 is SGHRS and CDR2 is YFSETQ in the germline V gene. CDR3 length: 15 residues. The DNA of the CDR3 is TGCGCCAGCAGCTTGCGGGGGGCGGGCACAGATACGCAGTATTTT. This translates into CASSLRGAGTDTQYF.

The V gene is TRBV27, the J gene TRBJ2-7; D might be TRBD1 or TRBD2, each matching 5 bases. This CDR3 has 14 residues. From germline, CDR1 is MNHEY and CDR2 SMNVEV (reference sequence). Trimming cost V 2 bases and J 4 bases, with 12 bases left between them. This CDR3 reads CASSLGQGRYEQYF. The CDR3 nucleotides are TGTGCCAGCAGTTTAGGGCAGGGACGGTACGAGCAGTACTTC.

V usage is TRBV27 and J usage is TRBJ2-1, with a tentative D call TRBD1 (6 bases). CDR1 is MNHEY and CDR2 is SMNVEV in the germline V gene (reference sequence). The CDR3 spans 14 residues. The germline V and J ends were trimmed by 6 bases and 7 bases, with 16 bases remaining between them. The DNA of the CDR3 is TGTGCCAGCAGGGATGGGGGCCTTATTAATGAGCAGTTCTTC. It yields the protein CASRDGGLINEQFF.